This TCR beta chain stems from a study of identical twins. Study outcomes and limitations: Beta out-of-frame sequences showed weaker excess sharing between twins.

With regard to this clonotype: As yet, its antigen is unknown.

The V and J ends lost 7 bases and 6 bases respectively, with 13 bases between them. The germline V gene encodes CDR1 SNHLY and CDR2 FYNNEI. CDR3 length equals 12 residues. Each cDNA held unique molecular identifiers, and template switching gave it a universal primer site. TCRdb called the 5' RACE reads again in MiXCR, with one record for every CDR3 protein. The sample lists about 210,000 distinct CDR3 sequences; approximately 9% were seen once. Sequencing was carried out using memory (CD45RO+) T cells sorted from blood. The TCR sequence derives from a woman between 18 and 29 years old in good health. The chain has TRBV2 and TRBJ2-7; the D gene is possibly TRBD1 (6 bases). The CDR3: CASTIQGSEQYF. Here the CDR3 DNA reads TGTGCCAGCACAATCCAGGGGTCCGAGCAGTACTTC.